This T cell receptor (beta chain) was observed in a study of T cell repertoires in cytomegalovirus infection. Study as a whole: Well-studied HLA-B-restricted epitopes and recently identified HLA-C-restricted epitopes of CMV were both used in the study. TCR beta signatures that were public indicated CMV infection and matching HLA type.

TCRdb ran MiXCR on the reads and lists one entry per CDR3 protein. The sample records 90,000 to 120,000 distinct CDR3 sequences, around 40% being singletons. A word on this clonotype: What it binds is unknown.

Broader study findings: Dominating the ex vivo response were TCR beta clonotypes that were CMV-specific and HLA-C-restricted. Cumulative frequency (of public TCR beta family members) identified carriers of CMV plus the relevant HLA.

Germline CDR1 is SQVTM and CDR2 is ANQGSEA. The junction had 6 bases not matched to a gene; V was cut back by 4 bases and J by 2 bases. The CDR3 covers 15 residues. This TCR came from a human donor in good health (CMV status not recorded). Some clones in this sample may be carry-over from other donors' samples. This specimen consisted of CD8+ T cells from cultured PBMCs, obtained from culture after CMV antigen stimulation. The chain has TRBV29-1 and TRBJ2-2, with TRBD2 matching over 8 bases. The CDR3 here is CSVGPAGANTGELFF. The CDR3 region has the DNA TGCAGCGTTGGTCCAGCGGGGGCCAACACCGGGGAGCTGTTTTTT.